The 19 T cell receptor beta chains below all came from one sample that was sequenced in a study of blood T cell repertoires in COVID-19. The method was immunoSEQ multiplex PCR; TCRdb's version includes in-frame clones alone and lacks a portion of them. The table includes around 300,000 clones, approximately 89% detected once. Material: peripheral blood. These receptors came from a woman between 25 and 40 years old with COVID-19, enrolled during active disease.

The chain employs TRBV6-2 or TRBV6-3 and TRBJ2-5; D is undetermined. The length of the CDR3 is 11 residues. The ends were cut back, 4 bases at V and 4 bases at J, with 4 bases in the middle. Germline assignment: CDR1 MNHEY and CDR2 SVGEGT. The CDR3: CASSFRETQYF. CDR3 nucleotides: TGTGCCAGCAGTTTCCGAGAGACCCAGTACTTC.

The sample holds a few counts of this clone. The V and J genes are TRBV19 and TRBJ1-4; D is possibly TRBD1 (6 bases). Germline V gene lookup returns CDR1 LNHDA and CDR2 SQIVND (reference sequence). Trimming took 4 bases from V and 4 from J, leaving 13 bases between them. The CDR3 length is 15 residues. The CDR3 protein is CASSSGTSNNEKLFF. Here the CDR3 DNA reads TGTGCCAGTAGTAGTGGGACAAGCAATAATGAAAAACTGTTTTTT.

This sequence joins TRBV7-2 and TRBJ2-5; D is possibly TRBD1 (5 bases). Germline V gene data show CDR1 as SGHTA and CDR2 as FQGNSA. CDR3 size: 14 residues. V was pared by 5 bases and J by 7 bases, with 17 bases between. The CDR3 spells CASSGPSPQGTQYF. Here the CDR3 DNA reads TGTGCCAGCAGCGGCCCCTCCCCTCAGGGGACCCAGTACTTC.

The rearrangement links TRBV28 to TRBJ1-2; D remains ambiguous. Germline CDR1 MDHEN, CDR2 SYDVKM. Trimming removed 3 bases from V and 1 base from J, with 9 bases in between. CDR3 size: 14 residues. CDR3 sequence reads: CASSLVSFNYGYTF. CDR3 DNA sequence: TGTGCCAGCAGTTTGGTTAGCTTTAACTATGGCTACACCTTC.

The V and J genes are TRBV27 and TRBJ1-2, with D uncertain. This CDR3 contains 12 residues. Germline loops: CDR1 MNHEY, CDR2 SMNVEV (reference sequence). Trimming stripped 5 bases from V and 6 bases from J, with 10 bases between. This chain's CDR3 is CASSPTGNGYTF. DNA for the CDR3: TGTGCCAGCAGTCCCACGGGGAATGGCTACACCTTC.

This rearrangement joins TRBV2 to TRBJ1-5; tentative D call: TRBD1 (5 bases). The CDR3 consists of 14 residues. The V gene lost 6 bases and the J gene lost 3 bases, with 12 bases spanning the gap. Germline assignment: CDR1 SNHLY and CDR2 FYNNEI. In nucleotides, the CDR3 is TGTGCCAGCAGACAGACAGTAGACAATCAGCCCCAGCATTTT. Encoded protein: CASRQTVDNQPQHF. The full variable domain, in which reference TRBV2 and TRBJ1-5 provide the parts outside the CDR3, is EPEVTQTPSHQVTQMGQEVILRCVPISNHLYFYWYRQILGQKVEFLVSFYNNEISEKSEIFDDQFSVERPDGSNFTLKIRSTKLEDSAMYFCASRQTVDNQPQHFGDGTRLSIL.

This clone came up once. The chain has TRBV7-9 and TRBJ1-5; no firm D call. The CDR3 sequence is 15 residues long. V lost 3 bases and J lost 0, with 9 bases in between. CDR1 is SEHNR, CDR2 FQNEAQ, per germline (reference sequence). CDR3 nucleotides: TGTGCCAGCAGCTTTGATGAGGATAGCAATCAGCCCCAGCATTTT. It specifies CASSFDEDSNQPQHF.

The J gene is TRBJ1-6, the V gene TRBV5-1; unclear D gene. Trimming shortened V by 4 bases and J by 7 bases, and 21 bases separated the two germline ends. CDR1 is SGHRS and CDR2 is YFSETQ in the germline V gene. This CDR3 region has 17 residues. The CDR3 DNA sequence: TGCGCCAGCAGCCCCCTCTCGGGAGTCTTGATCAATTCACCCCTCCACTTT. This gives the protein CASSPLSGVLINSPLHF.

The chain's CDR3 is CASSDRADEQYV. In DNA form, the CDR3 reads TGCGCCAGCAGTGACAGGGCAGACGAGCAGTACGTC. The chain uses TRBV10-2 and TRBJ2-7; TRBD1 might be the D (5 bases). The CDR3 covers 12 residues. Trimming shortened V by 3 bases and J by 5 bases, and 8 bases separated the two germline ends. Germline assignment: CDR1 WSHSY and CDR2 SAAADI.

The chain recombines TRBV4-1 with TRBJ2-3, with TRBD2 matching 7 bases. V trimming: 3 bases; J trimming: 1 base; junction bases outside the gene matches: 4. The germline CDR1 and CDR2 sequences are MGHRA and YSYEKL. CDR3 length: 15 residues. The CDR3 region has the DNA TGCGCCAGCAGCCATCCTACTAGCGGCACAGATACGCAGTATTTT. Its translation: CASSHPTSGTDTQYF.

The J gene is TRBJ2-3, the V gene TRBV9; 13 nucleotides agree with TRBD2. J was trimmed by 7 bases and V by 5 bases; bases with no gene match: 10. The CDR3 is 16 amino acids. From germline, CDR1 is SGDLS and CDR2 YYNGEE. The CDR3 here is CASRRTSGGPPHTQYF. The DNA of the CDR3 is TGTGCCAGCAGAAGGACTAGCGGGGGCCCTCCCCATACGCAGTATTTT.

The V and J genes are TRBV6-2 or TRBV6-3 and TRBJ1-1; 11 nucleotides line up with TRBD1. Germline V gene lookup returns CDR1 MNHEY and CDR2 SVGEGT. V was pared by 4 bases and J by 6 bases, with 4 bases of the junction left unmatched. This CDR3 spans 14 amino acids. The CDR3 bases are TGTGCCAGCAGTTTCGGACAGGGGGCGTCTGAAGCTTTCTTT. Its translation: CASSFGQGASEAFF.

CDR3 in DNA: TGTGCCAGCAGTGAAGGGGGCGCGTGGCAGCCCCAGCATTTT. This encodes CASSEGGAWQPQHF. The V call is TRBV9, the J call TRBJ1-5, with TRBD1 matching over 7 bases. There are 14 residues in the CDR3. V gave up 5 bases and J gave up 7 bases; unmatched junction bases: 9. Germline lookup yields CDR1 SGDLS and CDR2 YYNGEE.

The V gene is TRBV11-2, the J gene TRBJ2-7; 9 nucleotides line up with TRBD2. The germline V gene encodes CDR1 SGHAT and CDR2 FQNNGV. There are 15 residues in the CDR3. V shed 3 bases, J shed 3 bases, and the junction held 6 bases outside the gene matches. This CDR3 reads CASSFIAGANYEQYF. The CDR3 DNA reads TGTGCCAGCAGCTTTATAGCGGGGGCGAACTACGAGCAGTACTTC.

The chain links TRBV18 to TRBJ1-1; TRBD1 matches 9 bases. The CDR3 runs 18 residues. Unmatched junction bases numbered 9, after V lost 0 bases and J lost 1 base. Per germline, CDR1 KGHSH and CDR2 LQKENI. The CDR3 loop is CASSPPPRTGAPNTEAFF. Written as DNA, the CDR3 is TGTGCCAGCTCACCACCTCCTAGGACAGGGGCCCCGAACACTGAAGCTTTCTTT.

The V call is TRBV27, the J call TRBJ1-4; possibly TRBD1 for D (6 bases). Germline V CDR1 and CDR2: MNHEY, SMNVEV (reference sequence). The CDR3 is made up of 13 amino acids. V gave up 5 bases and J gave up 8 bases, with 12 bases separating them. The DNA for the CDR3 is TGTGCCAGCAGTCCCCGGACAGTAGAAAAACTGTTTTTT. Its protein is CASSPRTVEKLFF.

V gene TRBV28 combines with J gene TRBJ2-1; 8 bases match TRBD2. The CDR3 consists of 17 residues. Germline CDR1 reads MDHEN; CDR2 reads SYDVKM. Losses at the gene ends were 3 bases for V and 10 bases for J; bases not matched to a gene: 17. Here the CDR3 DNA reads TGTGCCAGCAGTTTTATGAGGTCGGCGGGGGGAGGTGTAGAGCAGTTCTTC. Translating it yields CASSFMRSAGGGVEQFF. The full variable domain, rest sourced from reference TRBV28 and TRBJ2-1, is DVKVTQSSRYLVKRTGEKVFLECVQDMDHENMFWYRQDPGLGLRLIYFSYDVKMKEKGDIPEGYSVSREKKERFSLILESASTNQTSMYLCASSFMRSAGGGVEQFFGPGTRLTVL.

This sequence joins TRBV7-9 and TRBJ2-2, with D unclear. V lost 1 base, J lost 4 bases, and 7 bases lay in between. This CDR3 is 14 amino acids long. The V gene's germline CDR1 is SEHNR and CDR2 FQNEAQ (reference sequence). CDR3 loop: CASSLEPSTGELFF. The CDR3 region has the DNA TGTGCCAGCAGCTTAGAACCCAGCACCGGGGAGCTGTTTTTT.

This clone was recorded once. The CDR3 sequence: CASSTGRTNEKLFF. As DNA, the CDR3 is TGCGCCAGCAGCACGGGGAGAACTAATGAAAAACTGTTTTTT. The gene calls are TRBV5-1 and TRBJ1-4; the D is unclear. Per the germline V gene, CDR1 is SGHRS and CDR2 is YFSETQ. V was clipped by 4 bases and J by 1 base, with 8 bases between them. The CDR3 runs to 14 residues.